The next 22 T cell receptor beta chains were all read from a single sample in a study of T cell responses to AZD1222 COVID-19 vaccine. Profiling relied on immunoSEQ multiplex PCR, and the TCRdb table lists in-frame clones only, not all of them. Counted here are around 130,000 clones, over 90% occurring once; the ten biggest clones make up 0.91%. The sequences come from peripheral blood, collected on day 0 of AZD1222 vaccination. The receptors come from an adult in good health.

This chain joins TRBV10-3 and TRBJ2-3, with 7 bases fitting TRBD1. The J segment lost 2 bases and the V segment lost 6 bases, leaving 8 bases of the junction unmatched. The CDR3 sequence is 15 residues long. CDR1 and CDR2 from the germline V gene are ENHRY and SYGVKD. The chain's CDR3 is CAISATGDDTDTQYF. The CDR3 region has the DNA TGTGCCATCAGCGCAACAGGGGACGACACAGATACGCAGTATTTT.

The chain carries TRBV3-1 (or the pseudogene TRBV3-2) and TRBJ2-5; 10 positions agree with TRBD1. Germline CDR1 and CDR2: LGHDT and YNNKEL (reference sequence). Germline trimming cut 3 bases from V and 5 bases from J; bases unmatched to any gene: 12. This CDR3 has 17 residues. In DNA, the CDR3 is TGTGCCAGCAGCCAGGTTGTCCGGGACAGGGGAAGTGAGACCCAGTACTTC. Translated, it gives CASSQVVRDRGSETQYF.

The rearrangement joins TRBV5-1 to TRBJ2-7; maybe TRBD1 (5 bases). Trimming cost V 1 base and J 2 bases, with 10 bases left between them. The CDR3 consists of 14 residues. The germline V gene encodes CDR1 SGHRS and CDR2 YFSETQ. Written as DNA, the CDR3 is TGCGCCAGCAGCTTGAGGGGCGGCACCTACGAGCAGTACTTC. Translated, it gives CASSLRGGTYEQYF. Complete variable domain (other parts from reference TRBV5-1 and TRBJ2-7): KAGVTQTPRYLIKTRGQQVTLSCSPISGHRSVSWYQQTPGQGLQFLFEYFSETQRNKGNFPGRFSGRQFSNSRSEMNVSTLELGDSALYLCASSLRGGTYEQYFGPGTRLTVT.

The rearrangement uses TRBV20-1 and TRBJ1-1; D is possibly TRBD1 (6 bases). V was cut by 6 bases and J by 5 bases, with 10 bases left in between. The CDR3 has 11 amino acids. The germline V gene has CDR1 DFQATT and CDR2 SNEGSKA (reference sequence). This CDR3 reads CSARGRTEAFF. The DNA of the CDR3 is TGCAGTGCAAGGGGGAGGACTGAAGCTTTCTTT.

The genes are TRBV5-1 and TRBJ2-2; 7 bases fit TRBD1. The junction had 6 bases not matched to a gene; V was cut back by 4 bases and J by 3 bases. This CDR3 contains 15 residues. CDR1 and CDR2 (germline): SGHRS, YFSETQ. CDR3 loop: CASSPDRADTGELFF. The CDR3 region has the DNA TGCGCCAGCAGCCCCGACAGGGCGGACACCGGGGAGCTGTTTTTT.

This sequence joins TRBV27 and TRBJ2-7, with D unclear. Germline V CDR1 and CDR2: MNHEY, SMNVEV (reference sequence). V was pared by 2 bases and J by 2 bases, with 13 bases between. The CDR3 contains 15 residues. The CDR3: CASSLRVPNPYEQYF. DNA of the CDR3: TGTGCCAGCAGTTTAAGGGTCCCAAACCCCTACGAGCAGTACTTC.

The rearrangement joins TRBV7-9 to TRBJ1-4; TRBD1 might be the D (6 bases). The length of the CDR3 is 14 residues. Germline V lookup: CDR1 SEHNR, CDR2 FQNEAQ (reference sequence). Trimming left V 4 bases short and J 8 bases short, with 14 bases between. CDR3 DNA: TGTGCCAGCAGCTCCCTGAGGGGGGGCGAAAAACTGTTTTTT. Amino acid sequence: CASSSLRGGEKLFF.

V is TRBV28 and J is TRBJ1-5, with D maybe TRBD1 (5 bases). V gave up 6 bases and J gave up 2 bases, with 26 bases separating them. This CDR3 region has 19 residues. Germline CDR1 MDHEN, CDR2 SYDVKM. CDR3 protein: CASRSLSLPLGGGNQPQHF. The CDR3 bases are TGTGCCAGCAGAAGTTTGTCTCTCCCCCTCGGGGGGGGCAATCAGCCCCAGCATTTT. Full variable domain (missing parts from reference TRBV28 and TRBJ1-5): DVKVTQSSRYLVKRTGEKVFLECVQDMDHENMFWYRQDPGLGLRLIYFSYDVKMKEKGDIPEGYSVSREKKERFSLILESASTNQTSMYLCASRSLSLPLGGGNQPQHFGDGTRLSIL.

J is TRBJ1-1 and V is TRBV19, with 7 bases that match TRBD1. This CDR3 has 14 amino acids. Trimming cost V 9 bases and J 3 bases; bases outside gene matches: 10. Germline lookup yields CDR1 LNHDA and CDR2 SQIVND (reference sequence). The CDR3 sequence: CASTAGGEDTEAFF. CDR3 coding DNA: TGTGCCAGCACCGCAGGGGGTGAGGACACTGAAGCTTTCTTT.

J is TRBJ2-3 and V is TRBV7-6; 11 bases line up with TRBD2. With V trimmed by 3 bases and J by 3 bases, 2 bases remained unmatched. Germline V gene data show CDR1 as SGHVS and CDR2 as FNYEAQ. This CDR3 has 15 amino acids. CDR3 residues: CASSFSGGATDTQYF. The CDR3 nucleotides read TGTGCCAGCAGCTTTAGCGGGGGGGCTACAGATACGCAGTATTTT.

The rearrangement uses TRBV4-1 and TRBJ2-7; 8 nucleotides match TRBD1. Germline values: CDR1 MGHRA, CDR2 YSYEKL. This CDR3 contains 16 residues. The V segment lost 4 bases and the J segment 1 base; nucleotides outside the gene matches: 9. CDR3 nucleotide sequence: TGCGCCAGCAGCCTCCTGCCGGGACAGGAATCCTACGAGCAGTACTTC. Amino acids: CASSLLPGQESYEQYF.

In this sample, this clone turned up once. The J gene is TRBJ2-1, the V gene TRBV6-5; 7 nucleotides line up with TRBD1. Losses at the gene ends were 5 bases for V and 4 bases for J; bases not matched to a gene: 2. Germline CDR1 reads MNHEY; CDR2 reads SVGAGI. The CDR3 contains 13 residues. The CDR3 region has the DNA TGTGCCAGCAGTCTGGACAGGTACAATGAGCAGTTCTTC. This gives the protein CASSLDRYNEQFF.

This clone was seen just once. Here the CDR3 reads CASRSIWENYGYTF. The CDR3 DNA reads TGTGCCAGCAGGAGTATCTGGGAGAACTATGGCTACACCTTC. This chain joins TRBV2 and TRBJ1-2; D is undetermined. Germline CDR1 reads SNHLY; CDR2 reads FYNNEI. The length of the CDR3 is 14 residues. The V end lost 6 bases, the J end lost 2 bases, and 13 bases lay between the germline ends.

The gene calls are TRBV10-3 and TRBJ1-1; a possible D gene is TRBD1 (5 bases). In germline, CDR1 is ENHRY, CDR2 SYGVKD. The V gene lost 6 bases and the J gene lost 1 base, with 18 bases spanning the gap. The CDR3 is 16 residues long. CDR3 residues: CAIREGPAAKNTEAFF. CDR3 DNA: TGTGCCATCAGAGAGGGGCCCGCAGCAAAGAACACTGAAGCTTTCTTT.

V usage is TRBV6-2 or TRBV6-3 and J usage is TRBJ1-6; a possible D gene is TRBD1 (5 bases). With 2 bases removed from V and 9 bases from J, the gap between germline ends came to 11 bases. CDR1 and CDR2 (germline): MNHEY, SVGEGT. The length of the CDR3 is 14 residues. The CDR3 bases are TGTGCCAGCAGTTACCCAGGGCTCGGTTCACCCCTCCACTTT. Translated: CASSYPGLGSPLHF.

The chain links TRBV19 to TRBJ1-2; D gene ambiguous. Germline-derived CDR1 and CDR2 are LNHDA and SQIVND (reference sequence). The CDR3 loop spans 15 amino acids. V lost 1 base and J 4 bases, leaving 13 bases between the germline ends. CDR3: CASSIGFDNSYGYTF. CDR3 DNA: TGTGCCAGTAGTATAGGGTTCGACAACTCCTATGGCTACACCTTC.

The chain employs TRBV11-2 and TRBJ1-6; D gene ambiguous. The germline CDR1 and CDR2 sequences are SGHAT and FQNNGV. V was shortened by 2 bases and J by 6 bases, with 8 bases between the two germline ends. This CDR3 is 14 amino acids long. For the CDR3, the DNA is TGTGCCAGCAGCTTAAACAGAGTTAATTCACCCCTCCACTTT. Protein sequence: CASSLNRVNSPLHF.

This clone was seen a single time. The CDR3 protein is CASADRWDQPQHF. CDR3 sequence (DNA): TGTGCCAGTGCCGACAGGTGGGATCAGCCCCAGCATTTT. The chain uses TRBV19 and TRBJ1-5; D might be TRBD1 (6 bases). V lost 8 bases and J 5 bases, leaving 13 bases between the germline ends. The CDR3 length is 13 residues. The germline V gene has CDR1 LNHDA and CDR2 SQIVND (reference sequence).

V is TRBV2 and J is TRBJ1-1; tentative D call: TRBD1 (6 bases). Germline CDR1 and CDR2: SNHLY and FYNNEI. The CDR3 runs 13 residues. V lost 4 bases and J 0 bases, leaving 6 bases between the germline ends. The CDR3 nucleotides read TGTGCCAGCAGTGCAGGGGTGAACACTGAAGCTTTCTTT. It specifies CASSAGVNTEAFF.

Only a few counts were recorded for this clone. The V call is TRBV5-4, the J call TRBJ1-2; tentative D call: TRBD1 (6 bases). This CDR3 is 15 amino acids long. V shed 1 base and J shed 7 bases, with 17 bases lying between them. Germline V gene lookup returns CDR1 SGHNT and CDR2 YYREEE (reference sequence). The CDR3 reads CASSLKAGARIGYTF. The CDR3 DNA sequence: TGTGCCAGCAGCTTGAAGGCAGGGGCTAGGATTGGCTACACCTTC.

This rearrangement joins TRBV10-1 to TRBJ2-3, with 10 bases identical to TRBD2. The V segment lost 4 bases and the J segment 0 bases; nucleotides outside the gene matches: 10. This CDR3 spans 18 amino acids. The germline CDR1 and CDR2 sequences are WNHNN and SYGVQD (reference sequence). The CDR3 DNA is TGCGCCAGCAGTGGACCTAGCGGGGGTAACCCGAGCACAGATACGCAGTATTTT. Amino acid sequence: CASSGPSGGNPSTDTQYF.

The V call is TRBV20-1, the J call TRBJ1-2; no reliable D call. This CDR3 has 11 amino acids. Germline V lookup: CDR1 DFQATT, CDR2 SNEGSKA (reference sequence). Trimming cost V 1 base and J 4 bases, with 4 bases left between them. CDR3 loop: CSARVIYGYTF. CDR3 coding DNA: TGCAGTGCTAGAGTGATCTATGGCTACACCTTC.